This is a list of T cell receptor beta chains from one sample in a study of CXCR3-negative and CXCR3-positive naive CD8 T cells. Each CDR3 protein gets one entry in TCRdb, which reprocessed the 5' RACE reads and gives no DNA. The repertoire table contains about 150,000 distinct CDR3 sequences. The sample taken for sequencing was naive CXCR3+ CD8+ T cells from blood. The source of these receptors is a human donor in good health. Some clones in this sample may be carry-over from other donors' samples. Each CDR3 is given with its conserved first and last residue.

J,V,CDR3
TRBJ2-1,TRBV6-5,CASRLTGYPYNEQFF
TRBJ2-1,TRBV30,CACEAADSYNEQFF
TRBJ1-5,TRBV10-1,CASSEAPNQPQHF
TRBJ2-2,TRBV6-5,CAGSYSQGAGELFF
TRBJ2-1,TRBV5-1,CASSTGTSNEQFF
TRBJ2-7,TRBV7-9,CAGSLDRDRAYEQYF
TRBJ2-1,TRBV14,CASSRAVGDEQFF
TRBJ1-5,TRBV5-5,CASSLELGRWEYSNQPQHF
TRBJ2-7,TRBV7-8,CASSVSGLAGDYEQYF
TRBJ2-5,TRBV28,CASSLSIGLQETQYF
TRBJ2-1,TRBV6-2/TRBV6-3,CASSVQGVYNEQFF
TRBJ2-7,TRBV5-1,CASSLASGANYEQYF
TRBJ2-1,TRBV4-2,CASSRGLADSEQFF
TRBJ2-7,TRBV12-3/TRBV12-4,CASSYPGSEQYF
TRBJ1-1,TRBV20-1,CSAREGGRNTEAFF
TRBJ2-3,TRBV7-3,CASSPGTSGADTQYF
TRBJ1-1,TRBV6-2/TRBV6-3,CASSYVENTEAFF
TRBJ2-1,TRBV4-3,CASSLQDRDNEQFF
TRBJ2-1,TRBV28,CATSGYYNEQFF
TRBJ2-2,TRBV20-1,CSARGAGSNTGELFF
TRBJ2-3,TRBV6-1,CASSEAGTSGSDTQYF
TRBJ2-1,TRBV7-9,CASSLVLVVGAMVTYNEQFF
TRBJ2-7,TRBV29-1,CSVGLAGGPWEQYF
TRBJ2-7,TRBV29-1,CSARLGSSYEQYF
TRBJ2-5,TRBV20-1,CSARGLAEETQYF
TRBJ1-2,TRBV28,CASQGRGEYGYTF
TRBJ2-1,TRBV7-3,CASSSTTTSGSSYNEQFF
TRBJ2-1,TRBV29-1,CSVDWDYNEQFF